Below, 32 T cell receptor beta chains from the same sample are listed, as sequenced in a study of blood T cell repertoires in COVID-19 (dated by TCRdb to 2019 to 2021). The library was made by the immunoSEQ multiplex PCR assay. TCRdb obtained this table from immuneACCESS and retained in-frame rearrangements with V and J assigned. These tables miss some clones; where compared with another copy, unresolved V genes account for less than half of the shortfall, and the remainder is unexplained. The sample table records nearly 400,000 clones; around 92% of these occur just once. The top ten constitute about 1.8% of the sample. Source material: PBMCs or T cells enriched from blood (not recorded which). The origin of the receptors is a young woman who had recovered from COVID-19.

The rearrangement uses TRBV6-1 and TRBJ1-2; 10 nucleotides line up with TRBD1. Germline CDR1 reads MNHNS; CDR2 reads SASEGT. The J segment lost 7 bases and the V segment lost 3 bases, leaving 11 bases of the junction unmatched. This CDR3 contains 16 residues. CDR3 region: CASSDGTRQGALGYTF. The DNA of the CDR3 is TGTGCCAGCAGTGACGGAACCCGACAGGGGGCGCTTGGCTACACCTTC.

V is TRBV7-3 and J is TRBJ1-1, with 7 bases identical to TRBD1. Germline V gives CDR1 SGHTA, CDR2 FQGTGA. CDR3 size: 16 residues. Trimming at V came to 0 bases and at J to 4 bases, leaving 8 bases not matched to a gene. This chain's CDR3 is CASSLTGGAFGTEAFF. Written as DNA, the CDR3 is TGTGCCAGCAGCTTAACAGGGGGCGCCTTTGGCACTGAAGCTTTCTTT. Based on the CDR3 plus reference TRBV7-3 and TRBJ1-1, the full variable domain is GAGVSQTPSNKVTEKGKYVELRCDPISGHTALYWYRQSLGQGPEFLIYFQGTGAADDSGLPNDRFFAVRPEGSVSTLKIQRTERGDSAVYLCASSLTGGAFGTEAFFGQGTRLTVV.

This clone was observed a few times. J is TRBJ1-3 and V is TRBV19; no reliable D call. The CDR3 length is 17 residues. Trimming stripped 6 bases from V and 0 bases from J, with 18 bases between. Germline V gives CDR1 LNHDA, CDR2 SQIVND (reference sequence). The CDR3 DNA reads TGTGCCAGTAGCTTCCTGACCTCGAGGGTCTCTGGAAACACCATATATTTT. Protein sequence: CASSFLTSRVSGNTIYF.

The genes are TRBV7-6 and TRBJ1-1; the D is unclear. Trimming removed 4 bases at V and 6 bases at J, with 9 bases between. The germline V gene has CDR1 SGHVS and CDR2 FNYEAQ. The CDR3 totals 12 residues. Here the CDR3 reads CASSSLRAEAFF. For the CDR3, the DNA is TGTGCCAGCAGCTCCCTTCGCGCTGAAGCTTTCTTT.

In its sample, this clone was seen once. Mismatch with germline at one junction end may stem from a read error. This rearrangement joins TRBV7-7 to TRBJ2-1; 11 bases are shared with TRBD2. The CDR3 contains 17 residues. The germline V gene encodes CDR1 SSHAT and CDR2 FNYEAQ (reference sequence). CDR3 region: CASSLAPGLADYNEQFF. The CDR3 coding sequence is TGTGCTAGCAGCTTAGCCCCGGGACTAGCGGATTACAATGAGCAGTTCTTC.

The gene calls are TRBV11-3 and TRBJ2-1; 12 bases map to TRBD2. Germline CDR1 SGHNT, CDR2 YENEEA. The CDR3 has 15 residues. The V gene end was trimmed by 5 bases and the J gene end by 10 bases; junction bases not matched to a gene: 9. CDR3 region: CASSAGTSGLAEQFF. In nucleotides, the CDR3 is TGTGCCAGCAGCGCCGGGACTAGCGGGCTTGCAGAGCAGTTCTTC.

The gene calls are TRBV4-1 and TRBJ2-1; D possibly corresponds to TRBD1 (6 bases). This CDR3 has 14 amino acids. Trimming cost V 3 bases and J 9 bases, with 15 bases left between them. Germline values: CDR1 MGHRA, CDR2 YSYEKL. CDR3 protein: CASSHSQGLTEQFF. The CDR3 bases are TGCGCCAGCAGCCACTCACAGGGTTTGACTGAGCAGTTCTTC.

This rearrangement joins TRBV18 to TRBJ1-5; D not certain. Germline-derived CDR1 and CDR2 are KGHSH and LQKENI. The CDR3 loop spans 16 amino acids. V lost 3 bases and J 3 bases, leaving 15 bases between the germline ends. CDR3 residues: CASSPLPSGLNQPQHF. The CDR3, as DNA: TGTGCCAGCTCACCCCTCCCCTCGGGTCTCAATCAGCCCCAGCATTTT.

CDR3 sequence: CASLRTPNTGELFF. The CDR3 DNA sequence: TGCGCCAGCCTGCGGACACCTAACACCGGGGAGCTGTTTTTT. The chain links TRBV5-1 to TRBJ2-2; D is perhaps TRBD1 (5 bases). V was shortened by 7 bases and J by 2 bases, with 12 bases between the two germline ends. This CDR3 has 14 amino acids. Germline loops: CDR1 SGHRS, CDR2 YFSETQ.

V is TRBV10-1 and J is TRBJ1-5; D may be TRBD1 (5 bases). CDR1 is WNHNN and CDR2 is SYGVQD in the germline V gene (reference sequence). V was shortened by 1 base and J by 4 bases, with 8 bases between the two germline ends. This CDR3 spans 14 amino acids. The CDR3 DNA reads as TGCGCCAGCAGTGAGTGGCGGACAAATCAGCCCCAGCATTTT. Translated: CASSEWRTNQPQHF.

This clone appeared a few times. The chain carries TRBV13 and TRBJ2-5; possible D gene TRBD2, 6 bases. The CDR3 covers 13 residues. Trimming shortened V by 8 bases and J by 5 bases, and 15 bases separated the two germline ends. Germline values: CDR1 PRHDT, CDR2 FYEKMQ (reference sequence). In DNA form, the CDR3 reads TGTGCCAGCTCCTACGGGAGAGTGGAGACCCAGTACTTC. Amino acids: CASSYGRVETQYF.

About this clone: Distinct nucleotide sequences in the sample also encode this CDR3. The chain couples TRBV5-1 to TRBJ2-7, with 7 bases aligning to TRBD1. Per the germline V gene, CDR1 is SGHRS and CDR2 is YFSETQ. J was trimmed by 3 bases and V by 4 bases; bases with no gene match: 4. CDR3 length: 13 amino acids. CDR3: CASSLRQGYEQYF. The CDR3 region has the DNA TGCGCCAGCAGCCTACGACAGGGCTACGAGCAGTACTTC. Drawing the rest from reference TRBV5-1 and TRBJ2-7, the complete variable domain is KAGVTQTPRYLIKTRGQQVTLSCSPISGHRSVSWYQQTPGQGLQFLFEYFSETQRNKGNFPGRFSGRQFSNSRSEMNVSTLELGDSALYLCASSLRQGYEQYFGPGTRLTVT.

CDR3 nucleotides: TGTGCCAGCAGCTTAGCGCGTTTCGGGGGTAGACAGCCCCAGCATTTT. Amino acids: CASSLARFGGRQPQHF. This chain joins TRBV7-8 and TRBJ1-5; weak D call: TRBD1 (5 bases). This CDR3 has 16 residues. Trimming took 0 bases from V and 7 from J, leaving 16 bases between them. Germline CDR1 reads SGHVS; CDR2 reads FQNEAQ.

The chain couples TRBV28 to TRBJ1-6; unclear D gene. CDR1 and CDR2 from the germline V gene are MDHEN and SYDVKM. V lost 5 bases, J lost 7 bases, and 12 bases lay in between. This CDR3 spans 14 amino acids. CDR3 DNA sequence: TGTGCCAGCAGTCCAATCCCAGTCAATTCACCCCTCCACTTT. It translates to CASSPIPVNSPLHF.

The chain joins TRBV10-1 to TRBJ2-7; 13 bases are a match to TRBD2. CDR1 and CDR2 from the germline V gene are WNHNN and SYGVQD (reference sequence). CDR3 length equals 14 residues. V gave up 5 bases and J gave up 7 bases; unmatched junction bases: 5. The CDR3, as DNA: TGCGCCAGCAGTCTTGGGACTAGCGGGACGGAGCAGTACTTC. It is translated as CASSLGTSGTEQYF.

This clone has only a few counts. The V gene is TRBV25-1, the J gene TRBJ1-2, with 7 nucleotides matching TRBD1. Trimming took 3 bases from V and 2 from J; bases not matched to a gene: 3. In germline, CDR1 is MGHDK, CDR2 SYGVNS. The CDR3 is made up of 14 amino acids. The CDR3 loop is CASSEGQRNYGYTF. DNA of the CDR3: TGTGCCAGCAGTGAGGGACAGCGAAACTATGGCTACACCTTC.

The gene calls are TRBV12-5 and TRBJ1-6; 8 positions agree with TRBD1. CDR1 and CDR2 (germline): LGHNT, FRNRAP. CDR3 length: 14 amino acids. Germline trimming cut 6 bases from V and 4 bases from J; bases unmatched to any gene: 2. The CDR3 spells CASGGDRYNSPLHF. Written as DNA, the CDR3 is TGTGCTAGTGGAGGGGACAGGTATAATTCACCCCTCCACTTT.

The genes are TRBV4-2 and TRBJ2-5; D may be TRBD2 (6 bases). Trimming stripped 1 base from V and 2 bases from J, with 17 bases between. The CDR3 contains 17 residues. From germline, CDR1 is LGHNA and CDR2 YNFKEQ. CDR3 residues: CASSQVGGPSQQETQYF. CDR3 nucleotide sequence: TGTGCCAGCAGCCAAGTTGGAGGGCCCAGTCAACAAGAGACCCAGTACTTC.

The rearrangement joins TRBV7-9 to TRBJ1-2; 7 bases align to TRBD1. CDR3 length: 14 residues. Germline loops: CDR1 SEHNR, CDR2 FQNEAQ (reference sequence). V shed 5 bases and J 4 bases; nucleotides not matched to a gene: 7. CDR3 in amino acids: CASSLLQGFYGYTF. In DNA form, the CDR3 reads TGTGCCAGCAGCCTATTACAGGGGTTCTATGGCTACACCTTC.

At least ten counts were recorded for this clone. V is TRBV4-2 and J is TRBJ2-1; 9 nucleotides agree with TRBD1. The CDR3 length is 16 residues. Germline CDR1 reads LGHNA; CDR2 reads YNFKEQ. V was pared by 3 bases and J by 7 bases, with 10 bases of the junction left unmatched. The CDR3 sequence is CASSQTEGQGSNEQFF. CDR3 sequence (DNA): TGTGCCAGCAGCCAGACGGAGGGACAGGGATCTAATGAGCAGTTCTTC.

About this clone itself: Other DNA sequences in this specimen translate into the identical CDR3. This chain connects TRBV9 to TRBJ1-1; D gene ambiguous. Trimming took 1 base from V and 0 from J, leaving 7 bases between them. This CDR3 spans 14 amino acids. Germline CDR1 SGDLS, CDR2 YYNGEE. The CDR3 region has the DNA TGTGCCAGCAGCGTATCCGGTGTGAACACTGAAGCTTTCTTT. Translation gives CASSVSGVNTEAFF.

CDR3 DNA sequence: TGTGCCAGCAGCCTCACTAGCGGGATGTTGGGGACCGGGGAGCTGTTTTTT. It encodes CASSLTSGMLGTGELFF. The chain recombines TRBV7-3 with TRBJ2-2; 10 bases agree with TRBD2. The CDR3 totals 17 residues. Losses at the gene ends were 5 bases for V and 5 bases for J; bases not matched to a gene: 11. The germline V gene has CDR1 SGHTA and CDR2 FQGTGA.

The V and J genes are TRBV5-1 and TRBJ2-5; 8 nucleotides line up with TRBD1. The CDR3 is made up of 15 amino acids. V shed 6 bases, J shed 4 bases, and the junction held 11 bases outside the gene matches. CDR1 SGHRS and CDR2 YFSETQ come from the germline V gene. The CDR3: CASTLDRGARETQYF. In DNA form, the CDR3 reads TGCGCCAGCACCTTAGACAGGGGCGCGCGAGAGACCCAGTACTTC.

J is TRBJ2-3 and V is TRBV6-4, with D possibly matching TRBD1 (6 bases). From germline, CDR1 is MRHNA and CDR2 SNTAGT. Trimming took 6 bases from V and 2 from J, leaving 12 bases between them. This CDR3 region has 14 residues. The CDR3 DNA is TGTGCCAGCAGCCCGACAGGATACACAGATACGCAGTATTTT. Translated, it gives CASSPTGYTDTQYF.

This chain uses TRBV5-1 with TRBJ1-2; a possible D gene is TRBD1 (6 bases). Trimming removed 0 bases at V and 2 bases at J, with 11 bases between. From germline, CDR1 is SGHRS and CDR2 YFSETQ. The CDR3 contains 15 residues. CDR3 protein: CASSLEGGWNYGYTF. In nucleotides, the CDR3 is TGCGCCAGCAGCTTGGAAGGGGGATGGAACTATGGCTACACCTTC.

J is TRBJ1-2 and V is TRBV6-1; TRBD1 is a possible D gene (6 bases). The CDR3 loop spans 16 amino acids. Trimming left V 3 bases short and J 0 bases short, with 14 bases between. CDR1 is MNHNS and CDR2 is SASEGT in the germline V gene. In DNA form, the CDR3 reads TGTGCCAGCAGTGACCAAGACAGGCGGGCTAACTATGGCTACACCTTC. The encoded protein is CASSDQDRRANYGYTF.

The J gene is TRBJ2-1, the V gene TRBV15, with no clear D. CDR3 length equals 13 residues. Germline CDR1 LNHNV, CDR2 YYDKDF (reference sequence). Trimming left V 4 bases short and J 6 bases short, with 10 bases between. The CDR3 spells CATSIAPGNEQFF. The CDR3 coding sequence is TGTGCCACCAGCATCGCCCCGGGCAATGAGCAGTTCTTC.

This clone was seen just once. CDR3 loop: CASSSSGQEYGYTF. Here the CDR3 DNA reads TGTGCCAGCAGCAGCTCGGGACAGGAGTATGGCTACACCTTC. The chain has TRBV5-4 and TRBJ1-2; 8 bases agree with TRBD1. With 4 bases clipped from V and 5 bases from J, the junction kept 7 bases outside the gene matches. The CDR3 is 14 amino acids. Germline CDR1 and CDR2: SGHNT and YYREEE (reference sequence).

The chain has TRBV2 and TRBJ1-2, with TRBD1 as a possible D gene (6 bases). V lost 6 bases, J lost 7 bases, and 15 bases lay in between. The CDR3 is 13 residues long. Germline V CDR1 and CDR2: SNHLY, FYNNEI. For the CDR3, the DNA is TGTGCCAGCAGCCTTACAGGGAACCTTGGCTACACCTTC. Protein sequence: CASSLTGNLGYTF.

This rearrangement joins TRBV7-6 to TRBJ1-1; 7 bases are a match to TRBD1. The germline CDR1 and CDR2 sequences are SGHVS and FNYEAQ. The CDR3 spans 16 residues. The J segment lost 1 base and the V segment lost 3 bases, leaving 8 bases of the junction unmatched. CDR3 DNA: TGTGCCAGCAGCTTTTCCCCGGGACAGCCGAACACTGAAGCTTTCTTT. This codes for CASSFSPGQPNTEAFF.

This chain links TRBV6-5 with TRBJ2-3; 9 nucleotides agree with TRBD1. CDR3 length: 16 amino acids. Germline V lookup: CDR1 MNHEY, CDR2 SVGAGI. Losses at the gene ends were 4 bases for V and 5 bases for J; bases not matched to a gene: 10. The CDR3 nucleotides read TGTGCCAGCAGTTCCATAGGGACAGGGTCTGGAGATACGCAGTATTTT. As protein: CASSSIGTGSGDTQYF.

The chain uses TRBV27 and TRBJ2-1; possibly TRBD1 for D (7 bases). Germline CDR1 reads MNHEY; CDR2 reads SMNVEV (reference sequence). The V gene lost 6 bases and the J gene lost 5 bases, with 17 bases spanning the gap. The CDR3 sequence is 15 residues long. The CDR3 DNA reads TGTGCCAGCAGCCTGAAGGAGGGGGCCCACAATGAGCAGTTCTTC. It yields the protein CASSLKEGAHNEQFF.